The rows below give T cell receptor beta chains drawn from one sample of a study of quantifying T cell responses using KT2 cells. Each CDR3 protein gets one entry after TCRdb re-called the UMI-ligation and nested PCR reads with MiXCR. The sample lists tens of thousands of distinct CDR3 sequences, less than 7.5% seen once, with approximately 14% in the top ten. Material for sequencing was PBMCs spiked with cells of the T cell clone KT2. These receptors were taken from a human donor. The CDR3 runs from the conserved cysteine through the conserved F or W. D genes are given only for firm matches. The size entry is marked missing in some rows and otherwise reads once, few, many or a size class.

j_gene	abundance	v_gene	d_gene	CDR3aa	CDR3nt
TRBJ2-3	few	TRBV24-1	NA	CATRETRTGGTDTQYF	TGTGCCACCAGGGAGACACGGACAGGAGGGACAGATACGCAGTATTTT
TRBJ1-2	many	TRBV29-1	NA	CSLEPAGRSGYTF	TGCAGCCTCGAACCAGCCGGAAGGTCTGGCTACACCTTC
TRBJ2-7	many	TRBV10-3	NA	CAISDPGTVPYEQYF	TGTGCCATCAGCGACCCCGGGACGGTCCCCTACGAGCAGTACTTC
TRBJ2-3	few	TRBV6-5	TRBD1	CASSRRADRVSGDTQYF	TGTGCCAGCAGCCGTCGAGCCGACAGGGTCTCCGGGGATACGCAGTATTTT
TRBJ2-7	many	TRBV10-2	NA	CASTASPGRRAYEQYF	TGCGCCAGCACCGCTAGCCCGGGGAGGCGGGCCTACGAGCAGTACTTC
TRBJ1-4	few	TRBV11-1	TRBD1	CASSAGTGTLEKLFF	TGTGCCAGCAGCGCCGGGACAGGCACCCTTGAAAAACTGTTTTTT
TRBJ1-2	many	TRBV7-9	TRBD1	CASSFPPGTGGVPSMGYTF	TGTGCCAGCAGCTTCCCACCCGGGACAGGGGGCGTCCCGTCTATGGGCTACACCTTC
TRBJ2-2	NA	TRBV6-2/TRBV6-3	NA	CASSPNSAGELFF	TGTGCCAGCAGTCCAAACAGCGCCGGGGAGCTGTTTTTT
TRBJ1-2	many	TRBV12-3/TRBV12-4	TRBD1	CASSDLSTGWYGYTF	TGTGCCAGCTCCGATCTGTCGACAGGGTGGTATGGCTACACCTTC
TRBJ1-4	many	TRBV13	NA	CASSLAGFVRWTNEKLFF	TGTGCCAGCAGCTTAGCAGGGTTCGTTCGGTGGACTAATGAAAAACTGTTTTTT
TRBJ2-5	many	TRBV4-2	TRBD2	CASSQDASGRAKTQYF	TGTGCCAGCAGCCAAGATGCCAGCGGGAGGGCAAAGACCCAGTACTTC
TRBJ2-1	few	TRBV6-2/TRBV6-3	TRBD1	CASSLRDSSYNEQFF	TGTGCCAGCAGTCTCCGGGACAGCTCCTACAATGAGCAGTTCTTC
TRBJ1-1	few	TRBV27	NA	CASRQSMNTEAFF	TGTGCCAGCCGCCAGTCTATGAACACTGAAGCTTTCTTT
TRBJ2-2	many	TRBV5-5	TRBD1	CASTQKAEGALPGELFF	TGTGCCAGCACCCAAAAGGCCGAGGGGGCGCTTCCCGGGGAGCTGTTTTTT
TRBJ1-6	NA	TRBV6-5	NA	CASSNPNSPLHF	TGTGCCAGCAGTAACCCTAATTCACCCCTCCACTTT